What follows are 20 T cell receptor beta chains derived from one specimen sequenced in a study of memory CD4+ T cells and cytomegalovirus serostatus. Single viable CD3+CD4+CD8-CD45RO+ cells were sorted as the memory CD4+ T cells. TCRdb's copy holds only in-frame clones and misses some; the assay was immunoSEQ multiplex PCR. This table has tens of thousands of clones, under 90% appearing once. Input material: memory CD4+ T cells from blood. The source is an adult in good health and CMV-seronegative.

The genes are TRBV5-6 and TRBJ2-3, with 8 bases aligning to TRBD1. Germline trimming cut 2 bases from V and 3 bases from J; bases unmatched to any gene: 8. This CDR3 region has 16 residues. Germline assignment: CDR1 SGHDT and CDR2 YYEEEE. This CDR3 is CASSFVDRAVTDTQYF. Here the CDR3 DNA reads TGTGCCAGCAGCTTCGTGGACAGGGCCGTGACAGATACGCAGTATTTT.

The chain employs TRBV11-2 and TRBJ1-1; D remains ambiguous. Germline V gives CDR1 SGHAT, CDR2 FQNNGV. CDR3 size: 14 residues. The ends were cut back, 0 bases at V and 1 base at J, with 6 bases in the middle. The CDR3 sequence: CASSLDPRNTEAFF. The CDR3 DNA reads as TGTGCCAGCAGCTTAGATCCCCGGAACACTGAAGCTTTCTTT.

The genes are TRBV6-5 and TRBJ1-1, with unresolved D. Germline V gene data show CDR1 as MNHEY and CDR2 as SVGAGI. V was trimmed by 2 bases and J by 0 bases, leaving 7 bases between them. This CDR3 region has 14 residues. The CDR3 protein is CASSYRRLNTEAFF. The CDR3, as DNA: TGTGCCAGCAGTTACCGGCGGCTGAACACTGAAGCTTTCTTT.

The chain has TRBV27 and TRBJ2-1, with D possibly matching TRBD2 (6 bases). Trimming removed 5 bases at V and 0 bases at J, with 11 bases between. There are 15 residues in the CDR3. The germline CDR1 and CDR2 sequences are MNHEY and SMNVEV (reference sequence). The CDR3 reads CASSRRGSSYNEQFF. CDR3 DNA sequence: TGTGCCAGCAGTAGACGGGGGAGCTCCTACAATGAGCAGTTCTTC.

The chain has TRBV6-5 and TRBJ1-6, with 7 bases fitting TRBD1. The CDR3 sequence is 14 residues long. Trimming cost V 7 bases and J 7 bases; bases outside gene matches: 7. The germline V gene has CDR1 MNHEY and CDR2 SVGAGI. In DNA, the CDR3 is TGTGCCAGCAACCTCGGGACAGAAAATTCACCCCTCCACTTT. It codes for CASNLGTENSPLHF.

The chain is built from TRBV19 and TRBJ2-1; D is perhaps TRBD2 (5 bases). Germline lookup yields CDR1 LNHDA and CDR2 SQIVND (reference sequence). Trimming pared 3 bases from V and 4 bases from J, leaving 7 bases between. This CDR3 is built from 13 residues. CDR3 sequence reads: CASSIGVYNEQFF. The CDR3, as DNA: TGTGCCAGTAGTATCGGGGTGTACAATGAGCAGTTCTTC. The variable domain in full, completed from reference TRBV19 and TRBJ2-1, reads DGGITQSPKYLFRKEGQNVTLSCEQNLNHDAMYWYRQDPGQGLRLIYYSQIVNDFQKGDIAEGYSVSREKKESFPLTVTSAQKNPTAFYLCASSIGVYNEQFFGPGTRLTVL.

The rearrangement joins TRBV6-6 to TRBJ1-3; 10 nucleotides line up with TRBD1. The CDR3 is 14 amino acids. Germline CDR1 MNHNY, CDR2 SVGAGI (reference sequence). V was pared by 6 bases and J by 4 bases, with 3 bases of the junction left unmatched. CDR3 sequence: CASRSTGGGNTIYF. The CDR3 DNA follows: TGTGCCAGCAGGTCGACAGGGGGCGGAAACACCATATATTTT.

This clone was counted between two and nine times. The gene calls are TRBV28 and TRBJ1-2; TRBD1 might be the D (5 bases). The CDR3 is 13 residues long. V lost 4 bases and J lost 8, with 14 bases in between. The germline gives CDR1 MDHEN, CDR2 SYDVKM. The CDR3 region has the DNA TGTGCCAGCAGTTCCGGGGCAGGCAACGGCTACACCTTC. This encodes CASSSGAGNGYTF.

The chain is built from TRBV6-5 and TRBJ1-1, with unresolved D. The CDR3 length is 15 residues. Germline V gene data show CDR1 as MNHEY and CDR2 as SVGAGI. Between the trimmed V and J ends, which lost 0 bases and 0 bases, there was a span of 8 bases. CDR3 protein: CASSYSVPLNTEAFF. CDR3 nucleotides: TGTGCCAGCAGTTACTCGGTCCCCTTGAACACTGAAGCTTTCTTT.

V and J are TRBV6-1 and TRBJ2-1; D is perhaps TRBD1 (6 bases). The germline V and J ends were trimmed by 6 bases and 4 bases, with 10 bases remaining between them. The CDR3 length is 13 residues. Germline V gene data show CDR1 as MNHNS and CDR2 as SASEGT. As DNA, the CDR3 is TGTGCCAGCAGCTTCACAGGGTACAATGAGCAGTTCTTC. Residues: CASSFTGYNEQFF.

The chain carries TRBV7-2 and TRBJ2-3; no clear D. This CDR3 is 17 amino acids long. Germline V gives CDR1 SGHTA, CDR2 FQGNSA. V was shortened by 2 bases and J by 5 bases, with 20 bases between the two germline ends. The CDR3 region has the DNA TGTGCCAGCAGCTTATCGTTTCAGTCGAGCCTAAGAGATACGCAGTATTTT. This encodes CASSLSFQSSLRDTQYF.

The chain joins TRBV7-8 to TRBJ1-1; D is unclear. Trimming removed 7 bases at V and 3 bases at J, with 15 bases between. Germline loops: CDR1 SGHVS, CDR2 FQNEAQ. This CDR3 comprises 14 residues. This chain's CDR3 is CASNRGSTDTEAFF. For the CDR3, the DNA is TGTGCCAGCAACCGAGGGAGTACGGACACTGAAGCTTTCTTT.

The genes are TRBV18 and TRBJ2-7; TRBD1 agrees at 7 bases. The CDR3 loop spans 13 amino acids. The V gene end was trimmed by 3 bases and the J gene end by 5 bases; junction bases not matched to a gene: 4. Germline assignment: CDR1 KGHSH and CDR2 LQKENI. CDR3 protein: CASSPRGPDEQYF. The CDR3 DNA follows: TGTGCCAGCTCACCGAGGGGGCCTGACGAGCAGTACTTC.

V is TRBV5-1 and J is TRBJ2-5, with D tentatively TRBD1 (5 bases). Germline V gene data show CDR1 as SGHRS and CDR2 as YFSETQ. The CDR3 runs 15 residues. V was shortened by 2 bases and J by 3 bases, with 14 bases between the two germline ends. The CDR3 loop reads CASSFWGREEETQYF. Here the CDR3 DNA reads TGCGCCAGCAGCTTCTGGGGCAGGGAAGAAGAGACCCAGTACTTC.

The rearrangement links TRBV6-4 to TRBJ1-6; D may be TRBD1 (5 bases). Deletions cut 0 bases from V and 9 bases from J, with 6 bases between. The CDR3 has 13 amino acids. Germline assignment: CDR1 MRHNA and CDR2 SNTAGT. CDR3 nucleotide sequence: TGTGCCAGCAGTGACTCGAGGGGTTCACCCCTCCACTTT. Translated, it gives CASSDSRGSPLHF.

V is TRBV7-9 and J is TRBJ1-4; TRBD1 might be the D (5 bases). CDR1 SEHNR and CDR2 FQNEAQ come from the germline V gene (reference sequence). CDR3 size: 14 residues. V lost 5 bases, J lost 11 bases, and 18 bases lay in between. Here the CDR3 reads CASSHPRGERKLFF. CDR3 sequence (DNA): TGTGCCAGCAGCCATCCCCGGGGGGAGAGGAAACTGTTTTTT.

The chain combines TRBV18 with TRBJ1-2; 9 nucleotides match TRBD1. CDR1 and CDR2 from the germline V gene are KGHSH and LQKENI. The CDR3 spans 16 residues. Germline trimming cut 2 bases from V and 4 bases from J; bases unmatched to any gene: 8. The CDR3 bases are TGTGCCAGCTCACCAGGGACAGGGTCCCGTGGCTATGGCTACACCTTC. Translated: CASSPGTGSRGYGYTF.

This sequence joins TRBV7-7 and TRBJ1-5; no clear D. The V gene lost 3 bases and the J gene lost 4 bases, with 19 bases spanning the gap. The CDR3 consists of 17 residues. Germline lookup yields CDR1 SSHAT and CDR2 FNYEAQ (reference sequence). The CDR3 protein is CASSLVECRVGNQPQHF. The CDR3 region has the DNA TGTGCCAGCAGCTTGGTGGAATGTAGGGTAGGGAATCAGCCCCAGCATTTT.

The chain combines TRBV7-9 with TRBJ2-5; a possible D gene is TRBD2 (5 bases). Germline assignment: CDR1 SEHNR and CDR2 FQNEAQ (reference sequence). The CDR3 is 12 residues long. V was shortened by 5 bases and J by 7 bases, with 11 bases between the two germline ends. Written as DNA, the CDR3 is TGTGCCAGCAGCCGAGGGTGGGGGACCCAGTACTTC. Translated, it gives CASSRGWGTQYF.

The table lists this clone with a few counts. CDR3 nucleotides: TGTGCCAGCAGTTTATCTTCCGGGGCTGAAAAACTGTTTTTT. Protein product: CASSLSSGAEKLFF. V gene TRBV28 combines with J gene TRBJ1-4, with D perhaps matching TRBD1 (5 bases). This CDR3 region has 14 residues. Germline V gene lookup returns CDR1 MDHEN and CDR2 SYDVKM. V lost 1 base and J lost 7, with 10 bases in between. The full variable domain, its missing parts supplied by reference TRBV28 and TRBJ1-4, is DVKVTQSSRYLVKRTGEKVFLECVQDMDHENMFWYRQDPGLGLRLIYFSYDVKMKEKGDIPEGYSVSREKKERFSLILESASTNQTSMYLCASSLSSGAEKLFFGSGTQLSVL.